The 11 T cell receptor beta chains below were found in one sample sequenced in a study of PD-L1 blockade in urothelial cancer. Using immunoSEQ multiplex PCR, the repertoire was profiled, and TCRdb retains in-frame clones only, with some absent. The sample shows tens of thousands of clones, around nine tenths of them seen only once. This material consisted of PBMCs, taken around atezolizumab (anti-PD-L1) treatment. Receptors originate from a man aged 55 to 70 with urothelial cancer.

This chain links TRBV19 with TRBJ1-2; D is undetermined. Trimming left V 8 bases short and J 7 bases short, with 26 bases between. This CDR3 region has 16 residues. Looked up from germline, CDR1 is LNHDA and CDR2 is SQIVND (reference sequence). The CDR3 region has the DNA TGTGCCAGTTACCCCGGCGGGCCGATTCCTAAGGGTGGCTACACCTTC. Its translation is CASYPGGPIPKGGYTF.

The chain couples TRBV10-3 to TRBJ1-4; 10 bases line up with TRBD1. Germline trimming cut 6 bases from V and 8 bases from J; bases unmatched to any gene: 3. Germline-derived CDR1 and CDR2 are ENHRY and SYGVKD. CDR3 length: 13 residues. DNA of the CDR3: TGTGCCATCAGGGGGACAGGGGACGAAAAACTGTTTTTT. Protein product: CAIRGTGDEKLFF.

This clone was found once. The gene calls are TRBV28 and TRBJ2-7; TRBD1 agrees at 10 bases. The CDR3 spans 15 residues. Looked up from germline, CDR1 is MDHEN and CDR2 is SYDVKM. Trimming at V came to 8 bases and at J to 3 bases, leaving 10 bases not matched to a gene. This CDR3 is CASGVGQGIIYEQYF. The CDR3 bases are TGTGCCAGCGGAGTGGGACAGGGGATTATCTACGAGCAGTACTTC.

As regards this clone: Other DNA sequences in this specimen translate into the identical CDR3. The V and J genes are TRBV5-1 and TRBJ2-7, with a weak D call TRBD1 (6 bases). This CDR3 comprises 15 residues. Trimming shortened V by 3 bases and J by 0 bases, and 13 bases separated the two germline ends. The germline V gene has CDR1 SGHRS and CDR2 YFSETQ. The CDR3 region has the DNA TGCGCCAGCAGCTGGAAAGGACAGAGCTCCTACGAGCAGTACTTC. The encoded protein is CASSWKGQSSYEQYF.

A few counts support this clone. The chain carries TRBV6-4 and TRBJ1-3; 9 bases are shared with TRBD1. The V gene's germline CDR1 is MRHNA and CDR2 SNTAGT. The junction had 6 bases not matched to a gene; V was cut back by 2 bases and J by 4 bases. CDR3 length: 16 amino acids. The CDR3 region is CASSDRDRAEGNTIYF. In DNA, the CDR3 is TGTGCCAGCAGTGACAGGGACAGGGCGGAGGGAAACACCATATATTTT.

J is TRBJ2-3 and V is TRBV5-1, with TRBD2 matching over 10 bases. This CDR3 comprises 16 residues. V was pared by 0 bases and J by 5 bases, with 6 bases of the junction left unmatched. CDR1 is SGHRS and CDR2 is YFSETQ in the germline V gene. The CDR3 DNA reads as TGCGCCAGCAGCTTGGGACTAGCGGGTATCGGAGATACGCAGTATTTT. It is translated as CASSLGLAGIGDTQYF.

The chain joins TRBV6-5 to TRBJ1-1; 7 bases are shared with TRBD1. Germline V CDR1 and CDR2: MNHEY, SVGAGI. The CDR3 covers 15 residues. The V segment lost 10 bases and the J segment 1 base; nucleotides outside the gene matches: 12. The CDR3 nucleotides are TGTGCCACCAGGGGGGGGATGACACGGAACACTGAAGCTTTCTTT. It specifies CATRGGMTRNTEAFF.

The CDR3 loop reads CASSLLLQGGEKLFF. For the CDR3, the DNA is TGTGCCAGCAGCTTGTTATTACAGGGTGGTGAAAAACTGTTTTTT. J is TRBJ1-4 and V is TRBV5-5, with D perhaps matching TRBD1 (6 bases). The CDR3 contains 15 residues. Looked up from germline, CDR1 is SGHKS and CDR2 is YYEKEE (reference sequence). The V end was cut by 1 base, the J end by 7 bases, with 14 bases between.

This chain joins TRBV28 and TRBJ2-5, with 11 bases fitting TRBD2. V lost 5 bases and J lost 4; bases outside the gene matches: 3. CDR3 length: 14 amino acids. CDR1 is MDHEN, CDR2 SYDVKM, per germline. Here the CDR3 DNA reads TGTGCCAGCAGTCAACTAGCGGGAGTAGAGACCCAGTACTTC. Translated, it gives CASSQLAGVETQYF.

The chain has TRBV5-1 and TRBJ2-3; TRBD2 aligns across 15 bases. Germline CDR1 and CDR2: SGHRS and YFSETQ. V lost 6 bases and J lost 2; bases outside the gene matches: 16. This CDR3 is 20 amino acids long. CDR3 DNA: TGCGCCAGCACTCCTTCCCGGACTAGCGGGGGGGCCGGTCTCACAGATACGCAGTATTTT. Amino acids: CASTPSRTSGGAGLTDTQYF.

This chain joins TRBV6-5 and TRBJ2-5; 9 bases fit TRBD2. The V gene's germline CDR1 is MNHEY and CDR2 SVGAGI. This CDR3 is built from 13 residues. Trimming at V came to 6 bases and at J to 9 bases, leaving 8 bases not matched to a gene. DNA of the CDR3: TGTGCCAGCAGCACTAGCGGGCGGGGTGCCCAGTACTTC. Protein: CASSTSGRGAQYF.